These 25 T cell receptor beta chains were sequenced from one sample in a study of T cell responses to AZD1222 COVID-19 vaccine. Method: immunoSEQ multiplex PCR; TCRdb's copy keeps in-frame clones and lacks some. The profile shows some 170,000 clones, roughly 90% of them singletons. The sample here was peripheral blood, taken 28 days after the second AZD1222 dose. These receptors were taken from an adult who received the AZD1222 COVID-19 vaccine.

J is TRBJ1-2 and V is TRBV19, with TRBD1 matching 7 bases. Germline assignment: CDR1 LNHDA and CDR2 SQIVND (reference sequence). J gave up 6 bases and V 6 bases, and 10 bases lay outside the gene matches. This CDR3 contains 14 residues. The CDR3 sequence is CASRAQGVANGYTF. The CDR3 coding sequence is TGTGCCAGTAGGGCCCAGGGGGTAGCAAATGGCTACACCTTC.

V usage is TRBV7-2 and J usage is TRBJ2-2; unclear D gene. Germline-derived CDR1 and CDR2 are SGHTA and FQGNSA. The CDR3 is 14 residues long. V dropped 1 base and J dropped 7 bases, with 10 bases sitting between them. The CDR3 spells CASSLVVAGGELFF. CDR3 DNA sequence: TGTGCCAGCAGCTTAGTAGTCGCTGGCGGGGAGCTGTTTTTT. Variable domain in full (rest from reference TRBV7-2 and TRBJ2-2): GAGVSQSPSNKVTEKGKDVELRCDPISGHTALYWYRQSLGQGLEFLIYFQGNSAPDKSGLPSDRFSAERTGGSVSTLTIQRTQQEDSAVYLCASSLVVAGGELFFGEGSRLTVL.

This clone was detected only once. The V gene is TRBV9, the J gene TRBJ2-1, with TRBD2 matching 14 bases. Germline trimming cut 2 bases from V and 8 bases from J; bases unmatched to any gene: 3. CDR3 length equals 15 residues. The germline V gene has CDR1 SGDLS and CDR2 YYNGEE. This CDR3 reads CASSVGLAGGYEQFF. The CDR3 DNA reads as TGTGCCAGCAGCGTCGGACTAGCGGGAGGTTATGAGCAGTTCTTC.

This chain joins TRBV27 and TRBJ2-2; D uncertain. The V gene lost 3 bases and the J gene lost 2 bases, with 1 base spanning the gap. The germline gives CDR1 MNHEY, CDR2 SMNVEV (reference sequence). The CDR3 has 12 residues. CDR3 sequence (DNA): TGTGCCAGCAGTTTCAACACCGGGGAGCTGTTTTTT. The encoded protein is CASSFNTGELFF.

The chain links TRBV7-8 to TRBJ1-1; a possible D gene is TRBD1 (5 bases). Germline V gene data show CDR1 as SGHVS and CDR2 as FQNEAQ. CDR3 length: 14 amino acids. V lost 3 bases to trimming and J lost 2 bases, with 10 bases between them. The CDR3 bases are TGTGCCAGCAGCTTTCGACAGACTAACACTGAAGCTTTCTTT. Translating gives CASSFRQTNTEAFF.

V and J are TRBV18 and TRBJ1-6; D unresolved. This CDR3 is built from 17 residues. Between the trimmed V and J ends, which lost 6 bases and 0 bases, there was a span of 15 bases. The germline V gene has CDR1 KGHSH and CDR2 LQKENI. In DNA form, the CDR3 reads TGTGCCAGCTCCCTAGAGGGTGATAGCTCCTATAATTCACCCCTCCACTTT. Protein product: CASSLEGDSSYNSPLHF.

V is TRBV12-3 or TRBV12-4 and J is TRBJ1-3; D gene ambiguous. This CDR3 contains 13 residues. The V end lost 6 bases, the J end lost 0 bases, and 6 bases lay between the germline ends. The CDR3: CASSRYSGNTIYF. The CDR3 DNA reads TGTGCCAGCAGCCGGTACTCTGGAAACACCATATATTTT.

This clone has more than one count but fewer than ten. The gene calls are TRBV6-5 and TRBJ1-1; D is unresolved. V was trimmed by 7 bases and J by 11 bases, leaving 11 bases between them. The CDR3 has 10 residues. Germline CDR1 and CDR2: MNHEY and SVGAGI. CDR3 sequence reads: CASIYGGAFF. The DNA for the CDR3 is TGTGCCAGCATCTACGGAGGCGCTTTCTTT.

The V and J genes are TRBV19 and TRBJ1-5; 8 bases map to TRBD1. Trimming took 3 bases from V and 5 from J; bases not matched to a gene: 9. This CDR3 comprises 16 residues. The germline gives CDR1 LNHDA, CDR2 SQIVND (reference sequence). Written as DNA, the CDR3 is TGTGCCAGTAGTATCTTTGGACAGGGATATCATCAGCCCCAGCATTTT. This sequence encodes CASSIFGQGYHQPQHF.

This chain uses TRBV5-4 with TRBJ2-1; TRBD2 agrees at 8 bases. From germline, CDR1 is SGHNT and CDR2 YYREEE (reference sequence). J gave up 6 bases and V 0 bases, and 5 bases lay outside the gene matches. CDR3 length: 15 amino acids. CDR3 bases: TGTGCCAGCAGCTTGGCCGGGAGGGCGGGCAATGAGCAGTTCTTC. Protein sequence: CASSLAGRAGNEQFF.

The V gene is TRBV12-3 or TRBV12-4, the J gene TRBJ2-1; D tentatively fits TRBD1 or TRBD2 (6 bases each). Trimming cost V 3 bases and J 9 bases, with 9 bases left between them. CDR3 length: 12 amino acids. The CDR3 sequence: CASSFGGSEQFF. For the CDR3, the DNA is TGTGCCAGCAGTTTCGGGGGCTCTGAGCAGTTCTTC.

In DNA, the CDR3 is TGTGCCAGTAGTACGATGGGCGGCGAGACCCAGTACTTC. Its protein is CASSTMGGETQYF. V and J are TRBV19 and TRBJ2-5; D is unresolved. The CDR3 sequence is 13 residues long. Germline-derived CDR1 and CDR2 are LNHDA and SQIVND (reference sequence). With 4 bases removed from V and 5 bases from J, the gap between germline ends came to 11 bases. Filled out from reference TRBV19 and TRBJ2-5, the complete variable domain reads DGGITQSPKYLFRKEGQNVTLSCEQNLNHDAMYWYRQDPGQGLRLIYYSQIVNDFQKGDIAEGYSVSREKKESFPLTVTSAQKNPTAFYLCASSTMGGETQYFGPGTRLLVL.

In DNA, the CDR3 is TGCGCCAGCAGTCAATCATCCAAGCGGGGGGGTAAAACAGATACGCAGTATTTT. Encoded protein: CASSQSSKRGGKTDTQYF. The V call is TRBV23-1, the J call TRBJ2-3; 10 bases are a match to TRBD2. TRBV23-1 is flagged as an ORF with uncertain function. This CDR3 is built from 18 residues. V was clipped by 0 bases and J by 3 bases; unmatched bases: 9.

This rearrangement joins TRBV6-5 to TRBJ1-1; tentatively, D is TRBD1 (5 bases). Germline V lookup: CDR1 MNHEY, CDR2 SVGAGI. The CDR3 is 16 residues long. Trimming stripped 0 bases from V and 1 base from J, with 12 bases between. In DNA form, the CDR3 reads TGTGCCAGCAGTTACTCGGGGGGAGTGGGGAACACTGAAGCTTTCTTT. Protein sequence: CASSYSGGVGNTEAFF.

The V call is TRBV7-9, the J call TRBJ2-3; D gene unclear. The CDR3 is made up of 15 amino acids. V gave up 4 bases and J gave up 0 bases, with 11 bases separating them. Germline-derived CDR1 and CDR2 are SEHNR and FQNEAQ (reference sequence). The chain's CDR3 is CASSSPRSSTDTQYF. Here the CDR3 DNA reads TGTGCCAGCAGCTCCCCGCGAAGCAGCACAGATACGCAGTATTTT.

The chain combines TRBV7-2 with TRBJ2-6; D unclear. Germline values: CDR1 SGHTA, CDR2 FQGNSA. The CDR3 sequence is 16 residues long. V dropped 1 base and J dropped 0 bases, with 7 bases sitting between them. The CDR3 protein is CASSLGHASGANVLTF. CDR3 in DNA: TGTGCCAGCAGCTTAGGGCATGCCTCTGGGGCCAACGTCCTGACTTTC.

V and J are TRBV2 and TRBJ2-2; unclear D gene. V lost 2 bases and J 2 bases, leaving 9 bases between the germline ends. The CDR3 is 15 residues long. Germline CDR1 and CDR2: SNHLY and FYNNEI. CDR3 sequence reads: CASSEIGRNTGELFF. The CDR3 nucleotides are TGTGCCAGCAGTGAAATCGGCAGAAACACCGGGGAGCTGTTTTTT. Complete variable domain (other parts from reference TRBV2 and TRBJ2-2): EPEVTQTPSHQVTQMGQEVILRCVPISNHLYFYWYRQILGQKVEFLVSFYNNEISEKSEIFDDQFSVERPDGSNFTLKIRSTKLEDSAMYFCASSEIGRNTGELFFGEGSRLTVL.

CDR3 in amino acids: CASSPREGQGYDTEAFF. The DNA for the CDR3 is TGCGCCAGCAGCCCAAGAGAGGGGCAGGGGTATGACACTGAAGCTTTCTTT. The chain employs TRBV4-1 and TRBJ1-1, with a tentative D call TRBD1 (6 bases). Germline CDR1 MGHRA, CDR2 YSYEKL. The CDR3 covers 17 residues. V lost 4 bases, J lost 3 bases, and 21 bases lay in between.

The chain has TRBV10-3 and TRBJ2-7, with a tentative D call TRBD2 (5 bases). The germline V and J ends were trimmed by 1 base and 5 bases, with 18 bases remaining between them. Per germline, CDR1 ENHRY and CDR2 SYGVKD. The CDR3 loop spans 16 amino acids. The CDR3 spells CAISEWTVAQEDEQYF. In DNA form, the CDR3 reads TGTGCCATCAGTGAGTGGACGGTAGCCCAGGAGGACGAGCAGTACTTC.

The chain carries TRBV30 and TRBJ2-1; D perhaps matches TRBD1 (5 bases). Per the germline V gene, CDR1 is GTSNPN and CDR2 is SVGIG (reference sequence). Trimming took 8 bases from V and 1 from J, leaving 18 bases between them. CDR3 length equals 15 residues. The CDR3 reads CAASRGSKSYNEQFF. The CDR3 DNA follows: TGTGCCGCTTCTAGGGGCTCGAAGTCCTACAATGAGCAGTTCTTC.

The chain has TRBV6-6 and TRBJ1-3; no clear D gene. Trimming shortened V by 1 base and J by 2 bases, and 12 bases separated the two germline ends. The V gene's germline CDR1 is MNHNY and CDR2 SVGAGI (reference sequence). The CDR3 is made up of 16 amino acids. This chain's CDR3 is CASSYWLRDTGNTIYF. The CDR3 region has the DNA TGTGCCAGCAGTTACTGGCTACGAGATACTGGAAACACCATATATTTT.

The chain uses TRBV23-1 and TRBJ2-3, with 7 bases that match TRBD2. TRBV23-1 is given ORF status, its function remaining uncertain. The CDR3 sequence is 17 residues long. Trimming took 0 bases from V and 0 from J; bases not matched to a gene: 6. Here the CDR3 DNA reads TGCGCCAGCAGTCAATCGAATCTAGCGGAAAGCACAGATACGCAGTATTTT. It is translated as CASSQSNLAESTDTQYF.

J is TRBJ1-5 and V is TRBV15; D may be TRBD1 (5 bases). CDR1 LNHNV and CDR2 YYDKDF come from the germline V gene (reference sequence). The CDR3 has 16 residues. V was cut by 0 bases and J by 3 bases, with 12 bases left in between. CDR3 in DNA: TGTGCCACCAGCAGAGATTCGGGGCAGTACAATCAGCCCCAGCATTTT. Protein product: CATSRDSGQYNQPQHF.

V and J are TRBV6-6 and TRBJ2-7; maybe TRBD1 (6 bases). V dropped 2 bases and J dropped 5 bases, with 10 bases sitting between them. The CDR3 totals 13 residues. Germline lookup yields CDR1 MNHNY and CDR2 SVGAGI (reference sequence). CDR3 bases: TGTGCCAGCAGTTACGGACAGTCGAACGAGCAGTACTTC. Amino acids: CASSYGQSNEQYF.

This clone was counted between two and nine times. The sample has other DNA sequences that encode this CDR3 too. The gene calls are TRBV6-5 and TRBJ2-3; TRBD2 aligns across 10 bases. The CDR3 sequence is 15 residues long. J was trimmed by 1 base and V by 6 bases; bases with no gene match: 4. Germline V gives CDR1 MNHEY, CDR2 SVGAGI. The CDR3 DNA reads TGTGCCAGCAGATCCGGACTAGCGGGCACAGATACGCAGTATTTT. Protein product: CASRSGLAGTDTQYF.